The 30 T cell receptor beta chains reported below all come from one sample, sequenced in a study of T cells in Graves' hyperthyroidism and ophthalmopathy. Regions amplified from RNA transcripts were the TCR beta CDR3 regions. First-round RT-PCR of the TCR CDR3 relied on the HTBI primer set. TCRdb recomputed calls from the multiplex PCR reads with MiXCR, one row per CDR3 protein. The sample yields 700,000 or so distinct CDR3 sequences, roughly 14% seen once. Sequencing was carried out using blood. These receptors were obtained from a woman aged 50 to 65 with Graves' ophthalmopathy.

This clonotype was seen only a few times. The chain links TRBV9 to TRBJ2-2, with D hard to call. This CDR3 has 15 amino acids. Per the germline V gene, CDR1 is SGDLS and CDR2 is YYNGEE. V was clipped by 4 bases and J by 4 bases, with 14 bases between them. The CDR3 DNA reads as TGTGCCAGCAGCCCTAAGGCGCCGGGCACCGGGGAGCTGTTTTTT. This codes for CASSPKAPGTGELFF.

In its sample, this clonotype was seen many times. The gene calls are TRBV7-9 and TRBJ2-7; 7 positions agree with TRBD2. Germline CDR1 is SEHNR and CDR2 is FQNEAQ (reference sequence). Trimming took 2 bases from V and 2 from J; bases not matched to a gene: 9. The CDR3 covers 16 residues. The CDR3 DNA follows: TGTGCCAGCAGCTTAAGAGGCGGGCTAGCGGCCTACGAGCAGTACTTC. Protein: CASSLRGGLAAYEQYF.

This clonotype was counted a few times. The chain recombines TRBV18 with TRBJ2-7; unclear D gene. Trimming shortened V by 6 bases and J by 1 base, and 10 bases separated the two germline ends. The length of the CDR3 is 13 residues. Germline V gene sequence: CDR1 KGHSH, CDR2 LQKENI. CDR3 amino acids: CASSSTWSYEQYF. The DNA for the CDR3 is TGTGCCAGCTCCTCGACCTGGTCCTACGAGCAGTACTTC.

This clonotype was counted at least ten times. This chain joins TRBV7-2 and TRBJ2-7, with a possible D match to TRBD2 (7 bases). This CDR3 is 16 amino acids long. The germline V gene has CDR1 SGHTA and CDR2 FQGNSA. The V end lost 4 bases, the J end lost 2 bases, and 18 bases lay between the germline ends. In DNA form, the CDR3 reads TGTGCCAGCAGCTCGAACAAGGGGGGGCGCCCCTACGAGCAGTACTTC. Protein sequence: CASSSNKGGRPYEQYF.

A few counts support this clonotype. CDR3 in amino acids: CASSSEGRAPYEQYF. Here the CDR3 DNA reads TGTGCCAGCAGCTCCGAAGGCAGGGCCCCCTACGAGCAGTACTTC. This chain uses TRBV5-6 with TRBJ2-7; D perhaps matches TRBD1 (5 bases). V was pared by 3 bases and J by 2 bases, with 15 bases between. This CDR3 contains 15 residues. Germline V lookup: CDR1 SGHDT, CDR2 YYEEEE. The full variable domain, completed using reference TRBV5-6 and TRBJ2-7, is DAGVTQSPTHLIKTRGQQVTLRCSPKSGHDTVSWYQQALGQGPQFIFQYYEEEERQRGNFPDRFSGHQFPNYSSELNVNALLLGDSALYLCASSSEGRAPYEQYFGPGTRLTVT.

This clonotype has a handful of counts. The rearrangement links TRBV29-1 to TRBJ2-5; a weak D match, TRBD2 (5 bases). This CDR3 has 14 amino acids. Germline CDR1 and CDR2: SQVTM and ANQGSEA. Trimming removed 5 bases from V and 5 bases from J, with 18 bases in between. DNA for the CDR3: TGCAGCGTTCGGCCGGGGAAGTCTCAGGAGACCCAGTACTTC. Its protein product is CSVRPGKSQETQYF.

This clonotype showed up many times. This chain connects TRBV6-2 or TRBV6-3 to TRBJ2-6; tentative D call: TRBD2 (5 bases). Looked up from germline, CDR1 is MNHEY and CDR2 is SVGEGT. The CDR3 runs 18 residues. The germline V and J ends were trimmed by 2 bases and 0 bases, with 14 bases remaining between them. Here the CDR3 reads CASSYRAGLISGANVLTF. CDR3 nucleotides: TGTGCCAGCAGTTACCGTGCGGGCCTCATCTCTGGGGCCAACGTCCTGACTTTC.

This clonotype came up many times. The chain joins TRBV7-9 to TRBJ2-5, with D possibly being TRBD1 (5 bases). Germline V lookup: CDR1 SEHNR, CDR2 FQNEAQ (reference sequence). V lost 5 bases and J 0 bases, leaving 13 bases between the germline ends. CDR3 length: 15 residues. The CDR3 DNA sequence: TGTGCCAGCAGCCGACAGTTGGCGTACCAAGAGACCCAGTACTTC. Translation gives CASSRQLAYQETQYF.

This clonotype occurred a few times. This sequence joins TRBV30 and TRBJ2-7, with TRBD1 identical over 10 bases. The germline CDR1 and CDR2 sequences are GTSNPN and SVGIG (reference sequence). Trimming cost V 6 bases and J 5 bases; bases outside gene matches: 10. This CDR3 has 14 amino acids. The CDR3 is CACDRGQGLDEQYF. The CDR3 region has the DNA TGTGCCTGTGATAGGGGACAGGGGCTAGACGAGCAGTACTTC. Combining the CDR3 with reference TRBV30 and TRBJ2-7 gives the whole variable domain SQTIHQWPATLVQPVGSPLSLECTVEGTSNPNLYWYRQAAGRGLQLLFYSVGIGQISSEVPQNLSASRPQDRQFILSSKKLLLSDSGFYLCACDRGQGLDEQYFGPGTRLTVT.

This chain uses TRBV15 with TRBJ1-2, with D perhaps TRBD1 (5 bases). V lost 4 bases, J lost 7 bases, and 16 bases lay in between. This CDR3 region has 14 residues. Germline V gives CDR1 LNHNV, CDR2 YYDKDF (reference sequence). CDR3 coding DNA: TGTGCCACCAGCATGACTGGAAGGGGTGGTGGCTACACCTTC. Amino acids: CATSMTGRGGGYTF.

This clonotype was observed at least ten times. At one boundary the junction diverges from the germline segment, which might be a read error. This chain joins TRBV28 and TRBJ2-7; possible D gene TRBD2, 6 bases. The CDR3 contains 13 residues. In germline, CDR1 is MDHEN, CDR2 SYDVKM. CDR3: CASTLAVTYEQYF. The CDR3 DNA reads as TGTGCCAGCACTTTAGCGGTAACCTACGAGCAGTACTTC.

In this sample, this clonotype turned up a few times. The chain links TRBV7-6 to TRBJ1-4; TRBD1 matches 9 bases. This CDR3 has 16 amino acids. Germline-derived CDR1 and CDR2 are SGHVS and FNYEAQ. The V and J ends lost 1 base and 7 bases, in that order; junction bases with no gene match: 7. As DNA, the CDR3 is TGTGCCAGCAGCTTAGTCCTTCGGGGACAGGGTGAAAAACTGTTTTTT. This translates into CASSLVLRGQGEKLFF.

In its sample, this clonotype was seen many times. The rearrangement uses TRBV2 and TRBJ2-5; D might be TRBD2 (5 bases). The CDR3 consists of 14 residues. Germline V gene data show CDR1 as SNHLY and CDR2 as FYNNEI. V was pared by 2 bases and J by 1 base, with 8 bases between. The CDR3 nucleotides are TGTGCCAGCAGTGAATCGGGAATCCAAGAGACCCAGTACTTC. It codes for CASSESGIQETQYF.

V usage is TRBV20-1 and J usage is TRBJ2-1; 10 bases align to TRBD2. V lost 8 bases to trimming and J lost 8 bases; unmatched junction nucleotides: 9. The CDR3 has 13 amino acids. CDR1 and CDR2 from the germline V gene are DFQATT and SNEGSKA (reference sequence). CDR3 sequence reads: CSPTSGIRDEQFF. The CDR3 DNA reads as TGCAGTCCTACTAGCGGGATTAGGGATGAGCAGTTCTTC.

With respect to this clonotype: A read error may account for a junction end that differs from germline. V usage is TRBV7-9 and J usage is TRBJ2-2; perhaps TRBD1 as D (6 bases). The CDR3 sequence is 16 residues long. Looked up from germline, CDR1 is SEHNR and CDR2 is FQNEAQ (reference sequence). CDR3 in amino acids: CAGSDPGQTRLGELFF. CDR3 DNA sequence: TGTGCCGGCAGCGACCCTGGACAGACTCGTCTCGGGGAGCTGTTTTTT.

The chain combines TRBV7-9 with TRBJ1-1; D is possibly TRBD1 (5 bases). Germline V gene sequence: CDR1 SEHNR, CDR2 FQNEAQ (reference sequence). V dropped 5 bases and J dropped 1 base, with 11 bases sitting between them. The CDR3 extends over 14 amino acids. In DNA form, the CDR3 reads TGTGCCAGCAGCCCATTGGGACCGAACACTGAAGCTTTCTTT. Its protein is CASSPLGPNTEAFF.

This clonotype was counted between two and nine times. The chain combines TRBV9 with TRBJ1-5; TRBD1 is a possible D gene (5 bases). This CDR3 comprises 15 residues. Germline V gene lookup returns CDR1 SGDLS and CDR2 YYNGEE. The germline V and J ends were trimmed by 0 bases and 4 bases, with 11 bases remaining between them. Here the CDR3 DNA reads TGTGCCAGCAGCGTAGGTGGCAGGGTGAATCAGCCCCAGCATTTT. Amino acids: CASSVGGRVNQPQHF.

This rearrangement joins TRBV14 to TRBJ2-5, with 12 bases identical to TRBD2. The germline CDR1 and CDR2 sequences are SGHDN and FVKESK. V dropped 4 bases and J dropped 2; count of bases not matched to a gene: 11. The CDR3 is 18 residues long. In nucleotides, the CDR3 is TGTGCCAGCAGCCTTGTACCGGGACTAGCGGGCAAACAAGAGACCCAGTACTTC. It translates to CASSLVPGLAGKQETQYF.

With respect to this clonotype: This may stem from a read error, because a much larger clone lies one nucleotide away. The chain recombines TRBV24-1 with TRBJ2-5; TRBD2 aligns across 10 bases. The germline gives CDR1 KGHDR, CDR2 SFDVKD. CDR3 length: 16 amino acids. Here the CDR3 reads CVTSDPGLAGVETQYF. As DNA, the CDR3 is TGTGTCACCAGTGATCCCGGGCTAGCGGGAGTTGAGACCCAGTACTTC.

The rearrangement uses TRBV28 and TRBJ1-5; 12 nucleotides agree with TRBD1. Germline CDR1 reads MDHEN; CDR2 reads SYDVKM. The V segment lost 6 bases and the J segment 3 bases; nucleotides outside the gene matches: 9. This CDR3 has 17 amino acids. The CDR3 is CASRKTGQGALNQPQHF. Written as DNA, the CDR3 is TGTGCCAGCAGGAAAACGGGACAGGGGGCCCTCAATCAGCCCCAGCATTTT.

This clonotype has a handful of counts. The V gene is TRBV24-1, the J gene TRBJ1-3; the D is unclear. The V and J ends lost 3 bases and 0 bases respectively, with 11 bases between them. This CDR3 is built from 16 residues. CDR1 KGHDR and CDR2 SFDVKD come from the germline V gene. CDR3 loop: CATSDPRRDSGNTIYF. CDR3 sequence (DNA): TGTGCCACCAGTGATCCCCGACGGGACTCTGGAAACACCATATATTTT.

This clonotype has ten or more counts. V and J are TRBV19 and TRBJ2-7; a weak D match, TRBD1 (6 bases). This CDR3 comprises 15 residues. In germline, CDR1 is LNHDA, CDR2 SQIVND (reference sequence). V was cut by 3 bases and J by 5 bases, with 17 bases left in between. This CDR3 is CASSMVGRGMNEQYF. The CDR3 DNA reads as TGTGCCAGTAGTATGGTCGGCAGGGGAATGAACGAGCAGTACTTC.

This clonotype was detected ten times or more. This sequence joins TRBV7-2 and TRBJ2-5; 7 bases align to TRBD2. CDR1 is SGHTA and CDR2 is FQGNSA in the germline V gene. The length of the CDR3 is 15 residues. J gave up 2 bases and V 0 bases, and 3 bases lay outside the gene matches. The CDR3 here is CASSLAGRGQETQYF. The CDR3 nucleotides read TGTGCCAGCAGCTTAGCGGGGCGGGGGCAAGAGACCCAGTACTTC.

The rearrangement joins TRBV20-1 to TRBJ2-7; D tentatively fits TRBD1 or TRBD2 (5 bases each). Germline V gives CDR1 DFQATT, CDR2 SNEGSKA (reference sequence). The length of the CDR3 is 13 residues. CDR3 nucleotides: TGCGCCTCTCTCACCGGGACGGACTACGAGCAGTACTTC. Translating gives CASLTGTDYEQYF.

This clonotype has at least ten counts. This rearrangement joins TRBV28 to TRBJ1-3; D call uncertain. This CDR3 region has 13 residues. V lost 5 bases to trimming and J lost 5 bases, with 10 bases between them. Germline V lookup: CDR1 MDHEN, CDR2 SYDVKM. CDR3 sequence reads: CASSGYPRNTIYF. CDR3 DNA sequence: TGTGCCAGCAGTGGGTACCCCAGAAACACCATATATTTT. Based on the CDR3 plus reference TRBV28 and TRBJ1-3, the full variable domain is DVKVTQSSRYLVKRTGEKVFLECVQDMDHENMFWYRQDPGLGLRLIYFSYDVKMKEKGDIPEGYSVSREKKERFSLILESASTNQTSMYLCASSGYPRNTIYFGEGSWLTVV.

This clonotype was counted many times. The chain joins TRBV7-9 to TRBJ1-6; tentative D call: TRBD1 (5 bases). V shed 5 bases and J shed 3 bases, with 14 bases lying between them. CDR1 and CDR2 from the germline V gene are SEHNR and FQNEAQ (reference sequence). The CDR3 extends over 16 amino acids. CDR3: CASSQGPRLYNSPLHF. CDR3 nucleotide sequence: TGTGCCAGCAGCCAGGGACCGCGCCTCTATAATTCACCCCTCCACTTT.

This clonotype showed up just a few times. The chain joins TRBV15 to TRBJ1-2; D is uncertain. The germline V gene encodes CDR1 LNHNV and CDR2 YYDKDF (reference sequence). The ends were cut back, 4 bases at V and 3 bases at J, with 9 bases in the middle. CDR3 length: 13 amino acids. This CDR3 is CATSTETHYGYTF. The CDR3 nucleotides read TGTGCCACCAGCACAGAAACCCACTATGGCTACACCTTC.

This clonotype was picked up a small number of times. The chain joins TRBV20-1 to TRBJ2-7; D is uncertain. V was pared by 0 bases and J by 2 bases, with 17 bases between. Germline CDR1 and CDR2: DFQATT and SNEGSKA (reference sequence). The CDR3 contains 16 residues. The chain's CDR3 is CSARDLLRSTTYEQYF. The CDR3 DNA is TGCAGTGCTAGAGATTTACTGCGGTCTACGACCTACGAGCAGTACTTC.

The rearrangement links TRBV16 to TRBJ1-2; no clear D gene. The CDR3 has 15 amino acids. V lost 5 bases and J 2 bases, leaving 15 bases between the germline ends. The V gene's germline CDR1 is KGHSY and CDR2 FQNENV. Here the CDR3 reads CASSTWGVLNYGYTF. For the CDR3, the DNA is TGTGCCAGCAGCACCTGGGGAGTTCTAAACTATGGCTACACCTTC.

This clonotype has at least ten counts. The V gene is TRBV20-1, the J gene TRBJ2-1, with 7 positions matching TRBD2. Per the germline V gene, CDR1 is DFQATT and CDR2 is SNEGSKA (reference sequence). The CDR3 spans 15 residues. The V and J ends lost 1 base and 7 bases, in that order; junction bases with no gene match: 10. CDR3 protein: CSARVPLGLKNEQFF. CDR3 nucleotides: TGCAGTGCTAGAGTTCCACTGGGACTAAAGAATGAGCAGTTCTTC.